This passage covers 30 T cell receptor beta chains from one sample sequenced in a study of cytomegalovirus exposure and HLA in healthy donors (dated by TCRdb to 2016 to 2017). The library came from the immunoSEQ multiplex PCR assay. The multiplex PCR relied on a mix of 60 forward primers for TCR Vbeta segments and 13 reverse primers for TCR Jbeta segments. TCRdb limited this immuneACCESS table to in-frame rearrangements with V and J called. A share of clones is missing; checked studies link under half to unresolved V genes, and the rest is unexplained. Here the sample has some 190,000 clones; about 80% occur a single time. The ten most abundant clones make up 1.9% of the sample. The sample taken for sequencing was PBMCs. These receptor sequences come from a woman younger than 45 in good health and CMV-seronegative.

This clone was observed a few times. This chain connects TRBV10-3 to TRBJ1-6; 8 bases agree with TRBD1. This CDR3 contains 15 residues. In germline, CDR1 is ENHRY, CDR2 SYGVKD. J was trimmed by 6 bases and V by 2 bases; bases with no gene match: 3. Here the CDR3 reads CAISERGQGNSPLHF. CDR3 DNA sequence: TGTGCCATCAGTGAGAGAGGACAGGGTAATTCACCCCTCCACTTT.

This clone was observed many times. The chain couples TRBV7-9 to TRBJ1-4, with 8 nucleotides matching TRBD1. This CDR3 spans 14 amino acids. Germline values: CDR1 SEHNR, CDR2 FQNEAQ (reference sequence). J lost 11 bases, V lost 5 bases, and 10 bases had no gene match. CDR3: CASSRGTGTNKLFF. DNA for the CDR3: TGTGCCAGCAGCCGTGGGACAGGCACGAACAAACTGTTTTTT.

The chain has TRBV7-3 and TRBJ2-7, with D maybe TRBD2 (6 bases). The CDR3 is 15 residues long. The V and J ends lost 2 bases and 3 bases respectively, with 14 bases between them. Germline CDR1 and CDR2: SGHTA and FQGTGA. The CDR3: CASSLGGEVRYEQYF. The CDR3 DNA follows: TGTGCCAGCAGCTTAGGCGGGGAGGTGCGCTACGAGCAGTACTTC.

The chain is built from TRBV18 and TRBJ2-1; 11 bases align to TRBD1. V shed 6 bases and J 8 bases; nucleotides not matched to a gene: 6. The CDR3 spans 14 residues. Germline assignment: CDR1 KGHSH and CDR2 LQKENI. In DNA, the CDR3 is TGTGCCAGCTCTTGGACAGGGGGCAACGATGAGCAGTTCTTC. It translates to CASSWTGGNDEQFF.

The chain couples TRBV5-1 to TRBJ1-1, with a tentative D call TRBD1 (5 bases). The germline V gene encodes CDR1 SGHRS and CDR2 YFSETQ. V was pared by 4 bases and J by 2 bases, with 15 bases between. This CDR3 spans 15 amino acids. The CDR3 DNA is TGCGCCAGCAGCGCTCAGGGAGGAGGAAACACTGAAGCTTTCTTT. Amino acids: CASSAQGGGNTEAFF.

CDR3 coding DNA: TGTGCCAGCAGTTTAGGAAGGGGCAGCACAGATACGCAGTATTTT. Translating gives CASSLGRGSTDTQYF. This chain connects TRBV27 to TRBJ2-3, with D possibly matching TRBD1 (5 bases). The CDR3 consists of 15 residues. Germline CDR1 reads MNHEY; CDR2 reads SMNVEV (reference sequence). V was shortened by 2 bases and J by 0 bases, with 9 bases between the two germline ends.

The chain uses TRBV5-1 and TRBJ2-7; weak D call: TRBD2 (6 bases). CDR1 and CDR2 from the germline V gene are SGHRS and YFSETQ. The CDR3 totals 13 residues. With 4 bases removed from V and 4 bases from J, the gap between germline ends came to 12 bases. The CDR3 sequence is CASSGGTGYEQYF. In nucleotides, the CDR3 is TGCGCCAGCAGCGGAGGGACGGGGTACGAGCAGTACTTC.

The CDR3 coding sequence is TGTGCCAGCAGCTTAGATCGGTCGGGGGACCATGGCTACACCTTC. Amino acid sequence: CASSLDRSGDHGYTF. V is TRBV11-2 and J is TRBJ1-2; tentatively, D is TRBD1 (5 bases). V lost 0 bases, J lost 6 bases, and 14 bases lay in between. The CDR3 totals 15 residues. Per germline, CDR1 SGHAT and CDR2 FQNNGV.

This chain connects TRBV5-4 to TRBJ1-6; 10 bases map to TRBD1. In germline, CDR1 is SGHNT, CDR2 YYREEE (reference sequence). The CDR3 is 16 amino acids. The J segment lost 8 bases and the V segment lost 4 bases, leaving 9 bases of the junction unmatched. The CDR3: CASSDRPGQGYSPLHF. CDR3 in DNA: TGTGCCAGCAGCGACCGTCCGGGACAGGGGTATTCACCCCTCCACTTT.

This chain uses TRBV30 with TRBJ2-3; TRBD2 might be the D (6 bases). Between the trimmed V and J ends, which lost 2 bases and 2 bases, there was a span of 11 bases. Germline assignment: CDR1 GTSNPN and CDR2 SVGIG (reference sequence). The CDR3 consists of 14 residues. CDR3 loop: CAWSLAAYTDTQYF. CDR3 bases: TGTGCCTGGAGTTTAGCGGCGTACACAGATACGCAGTATTTT.

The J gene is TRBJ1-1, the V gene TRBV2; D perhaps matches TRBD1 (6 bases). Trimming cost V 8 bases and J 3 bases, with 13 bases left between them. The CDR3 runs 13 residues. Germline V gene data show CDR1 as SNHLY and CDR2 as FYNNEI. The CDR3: CASVVDSYTEAFF. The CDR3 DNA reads TGTGCCAGCGTTGTGGACAGCTACACTGAAGCTTTCTTT.

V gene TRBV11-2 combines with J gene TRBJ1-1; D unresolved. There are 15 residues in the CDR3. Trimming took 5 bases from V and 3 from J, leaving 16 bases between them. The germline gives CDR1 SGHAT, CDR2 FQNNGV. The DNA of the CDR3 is TGTGCCAGCAGCCCACCCCCACAGTGGGACACTGAAGCTTTCTTT. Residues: CASSPPPQWDTEAFF.

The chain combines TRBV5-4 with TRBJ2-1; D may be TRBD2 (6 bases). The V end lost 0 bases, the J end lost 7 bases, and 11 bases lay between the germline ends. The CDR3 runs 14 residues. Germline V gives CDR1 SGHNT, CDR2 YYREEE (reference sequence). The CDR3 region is CASSLEASANEQFF. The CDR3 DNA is TGTGCCAGCAGCTTGGAGGCTAGCGCAAATGAGCAGTTCTTC.

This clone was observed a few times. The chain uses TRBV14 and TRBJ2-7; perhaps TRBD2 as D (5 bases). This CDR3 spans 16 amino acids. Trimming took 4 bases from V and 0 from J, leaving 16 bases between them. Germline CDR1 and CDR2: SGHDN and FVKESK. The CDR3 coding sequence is TGTGCCAGCAGCCCGCGGACTCATGCCCTCTCCTACGAGCAGTACTTC. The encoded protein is CASSPRTHALSYEQYF.

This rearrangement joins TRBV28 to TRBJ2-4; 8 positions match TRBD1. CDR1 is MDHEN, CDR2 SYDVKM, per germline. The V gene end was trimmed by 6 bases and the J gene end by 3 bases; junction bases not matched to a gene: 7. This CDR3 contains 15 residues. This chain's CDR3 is CASSSPGTGKNIQYF. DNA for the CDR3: TGTGCCAGCAGCTCACCTGGGACAGGCAAAAACATTCAGTACTTC.

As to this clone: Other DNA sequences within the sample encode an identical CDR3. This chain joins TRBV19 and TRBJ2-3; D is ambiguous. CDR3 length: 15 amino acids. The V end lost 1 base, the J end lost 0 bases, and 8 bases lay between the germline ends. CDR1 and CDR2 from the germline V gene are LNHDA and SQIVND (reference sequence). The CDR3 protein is CASSIGRGSTDTQYF. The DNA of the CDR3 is TGTGCCAGTAGTATAGGACGCGGAAGCACAGATACGCAGTATTTT.

Here the CDR3 reads CASNRQPSYEQYF. CDR3 nucleotide sequence: TGTGCCAGCAACAGACAGCCCTCCTACGAGCAGTACTTC. The rearrangement joins TRBV7-2 to TRBJ2-7, with a tentative D call TRBD1 (5 bases). This CDR3 has 13 residues. Deletions cut 7 bases from V and 0 bases from J, with 10 bases between. Germline V gene sequence: CDR1 SGHTA, CDR2 FQGNSA.

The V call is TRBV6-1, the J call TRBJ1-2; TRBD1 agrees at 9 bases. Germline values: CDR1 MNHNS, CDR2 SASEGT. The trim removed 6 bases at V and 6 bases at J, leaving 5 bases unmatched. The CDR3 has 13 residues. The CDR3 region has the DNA TGTGCCAGCAGAAGGACAGGGGAGGATGGCTACACCTTC. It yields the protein CASRRTGEDGYTF.

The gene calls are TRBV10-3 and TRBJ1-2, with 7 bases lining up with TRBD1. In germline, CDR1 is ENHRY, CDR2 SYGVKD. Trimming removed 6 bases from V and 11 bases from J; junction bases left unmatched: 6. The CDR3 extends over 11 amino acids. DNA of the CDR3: TGTGCCATCAGCGTGACAGGGTTTTACACCTTC. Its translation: CAISVTGFYTF.

This CDR3 is CASSFSVQETQYF. The CDR3 coding sequence is TGTGCCAGCAGCTTTTCGGTTCAAGAGACCCAGTACTTC. The chain combines TRBV7-2 with TRBJ2-5; unclear D gene. CDR1 and CDR2 from the germline V gene are SGHTA and FQGNSA. CDR3 length: 13 residues. The ends were cut back, 3 bases at V and 2 bases at J, with 7 bases in the middle.

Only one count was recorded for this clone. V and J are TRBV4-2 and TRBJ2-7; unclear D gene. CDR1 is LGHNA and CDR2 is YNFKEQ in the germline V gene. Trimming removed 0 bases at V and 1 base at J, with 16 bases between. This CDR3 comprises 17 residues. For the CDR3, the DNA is TGTGCCAGCAGCCAAGATCTGTGGCGGATCGGATCCTACGAGCAGTACTTC. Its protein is CASSQDLWRIGSYEQYF.

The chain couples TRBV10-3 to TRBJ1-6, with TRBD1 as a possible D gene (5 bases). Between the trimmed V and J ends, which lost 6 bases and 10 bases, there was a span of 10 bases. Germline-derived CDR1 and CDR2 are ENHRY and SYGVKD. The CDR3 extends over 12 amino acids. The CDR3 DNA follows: TGTGCCATCAGGACAGTAGAATCACCCCTCCACTTT. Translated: CAIRTVESPLHF.

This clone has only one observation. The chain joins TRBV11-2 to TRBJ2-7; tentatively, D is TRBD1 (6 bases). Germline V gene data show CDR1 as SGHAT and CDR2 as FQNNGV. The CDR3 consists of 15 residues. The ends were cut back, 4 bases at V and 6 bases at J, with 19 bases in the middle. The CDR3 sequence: CASSSDSHLLAEQYF. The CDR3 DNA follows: TGTGCCAGCAGCTCGGACAGCCACCTCCTCGCCGAGCAGTACTTC.

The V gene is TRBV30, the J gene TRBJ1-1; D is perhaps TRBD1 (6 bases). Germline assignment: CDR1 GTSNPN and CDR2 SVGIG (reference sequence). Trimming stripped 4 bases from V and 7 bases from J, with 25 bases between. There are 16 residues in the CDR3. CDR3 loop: CAWKTRTFKGQLEAFF. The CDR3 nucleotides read TGTGCCTGGAAAACCCGTACTTTTAAAGGACAGCTTGAAGCTTTCTTT. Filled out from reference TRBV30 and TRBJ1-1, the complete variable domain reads SQTIHQWPATLVQPVGSPLSLECTVEGTSNPNLYWYRQAAGRGLQLLFYSVGIGQISSEVPQNLSASRPQDRQFILSSKKLLLSDSGFYLCAWKTRTFKGQLEAFFGQGTRLTVV.

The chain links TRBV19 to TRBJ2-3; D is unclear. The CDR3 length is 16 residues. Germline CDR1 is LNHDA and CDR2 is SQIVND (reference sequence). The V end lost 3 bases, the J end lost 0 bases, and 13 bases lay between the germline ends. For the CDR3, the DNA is TGTGCCAGTAGTATTTCGAGGTTAGCTAGCACAGATACGCAGTATTTT. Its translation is CASSISRLASTDTQYF.

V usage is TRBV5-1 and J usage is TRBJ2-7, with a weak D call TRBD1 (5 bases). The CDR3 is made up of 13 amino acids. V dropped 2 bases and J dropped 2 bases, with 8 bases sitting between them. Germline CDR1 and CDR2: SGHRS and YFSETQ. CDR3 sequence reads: CASSLTGPYEQYF. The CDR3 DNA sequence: TGCGCCAGCAGCTTAACAGGTCCCTACGAGCAGTACTTC.

CDR3 protein: CASSPWAGGEGYTF. The CDR3 DNA follows: TGTGCCAGCTCACCATGGGCAGGGGGCGAAGGCTACACCTTC. The chain couples TRBV18 to TRBJ1-2; 8 bases are shared with TRBD1. J was trimmed by 8 bases and V by 2 bases; bases with no gene match: 7. The germline V gene encodes CDR1 KGHSH and CDR2 LQKENI. The CDR3 is 14 amino acids.

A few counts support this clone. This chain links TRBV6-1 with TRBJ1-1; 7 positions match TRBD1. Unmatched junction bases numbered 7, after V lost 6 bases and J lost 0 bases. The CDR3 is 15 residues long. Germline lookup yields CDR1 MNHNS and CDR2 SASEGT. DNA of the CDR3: TGTGCCAGCAGGACGACAGGGTGGGTGAACACTGAAGCTTTCTTT. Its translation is CASRTTGWVNTEAFF.

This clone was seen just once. In DNA, the CDR3 is TGTGCCACCAGCAGAGATATCGGTGAAAAACTGTTTTTT. Its protein product is CATSRDIGEKLFF. This chain links TRBV15 with TRBJ1-4; no firm D call. The germline V gene has CDR1 LNHNV and CDR2 YYDKDF (reference sequence). Trimming removed 0 bases from V and 7 bases from J, with 6 bases in between. The CDR3 is 13 residues long.

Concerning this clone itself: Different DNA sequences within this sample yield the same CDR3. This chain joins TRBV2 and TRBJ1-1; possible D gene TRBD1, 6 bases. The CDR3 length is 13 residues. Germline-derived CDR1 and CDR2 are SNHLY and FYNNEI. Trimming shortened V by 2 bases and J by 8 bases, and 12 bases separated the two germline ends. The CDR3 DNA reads TGTGCCAGCAGTGAACGGACCGGGACAGAAGCTTTCTTT. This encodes CASSERTGTEAFF. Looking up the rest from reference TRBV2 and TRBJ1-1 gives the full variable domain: EPEVTQTPSHQVTQMGQEVILRCVPISNHLYFYWYRQILGQKVEFLVSFYNNEISEKSEIFDDQFSVERPDGSNFTLKIRSTKLEDSAMYFCASSERTGTEAFFGQGTRLTVV.